The 13 T cell receptor beta chains below come from one sample, sequenced in a study of blood T cell repertoires in COVID-19. Measured with immunoSEQ multiplex PCR; TCRdb has only the in-frame clones, and not every one. The sample consists of approximately 310,000 clones, about nine tenths of them appearing once. Sequenced material: peripheral blood. The receptors derive from a man aged 45 to 65 with active or convalescent COVID-19.

The V and J genes are TRBV6-6 and TRBJ1-1; D unclear. The germline gives CDR1 MNHNY, CDR2 SVGAGI (reference sequence). The CDR3 loop spans 15 amino acids. The V and J ends lost 0 bases and 4 bases respectively, with 12 bases between them. In DNA, the CDR3 is TGTGCCAGCAGTTACTCCGCGGGCCAAGGCACTGAAGCTTTCTTT. Residues: CASSYSAGQGTEAFF.

This chain connects TRBV30 to TRBJ1-5, with D hard to call. Germline CDR1 and CDR2: GTSNPN and SVGIG (reference sequence). The CDR3 is 14 amino acids. V was shortened by 3 bases and J by 2 bases, with 11 bases between the two germline ends. CDR3 residues: CAWSVGSGNQPQHF. CDR3 nucleotide sequence: TGTGCCTGGAGCGTCGGGAGTGGCAATCAGCCCCAGCATTTT.

V is TRBV3-1 (or the pseudogene TRBV3-2) and J is TRBJ1-6; 8 nucleotides line up with TRBD1. V lost 1 base and J lost 10; bases outside the gene matches: 15. This CDR3 contains 18 residues. Germline lookup yields CDR1 LGHDT and CDR2 YNNKEL (reference sequence). The CDR3, as DNA: TGTGCCAGCAGCCAAGGGTCCGTCCAGGGGACAGGTGCCTCACCCCTCCACTTT. The encoded protein is CASSQGSVQGTGASPLHF.

The V and J genes are TRBV30 and TRBJ2-3; D perhaps matches TRBD1 (6 bases). The CDR3 has 15 residues. Germline CDR1 reads GTSNPN; CDR2 reads SVGIG (reference sequence). V lost 0 bases to trimming and J lost 2 bases, with 12 bases between them. CDR3 region: CAWSVVGGVTDTQYF. The CDR3 DNA reads TGTGCCTGGAGTGTAGTAGGGGGAGTCACAGATACGCAGTATTTT. The full variable domain, its missing parts supplied by reference TRBV30 and TRBJ2-3, is SQTIHQWPATLVQPVGSPLSLECTVEGTSNPNLYWYRQAAGRGLQLLFYSVGIGQISSEVPQNLSASRPQDRQFILSSKKLLLSDSGFYLCAWSVVGGVTDTQYFGPGTRLTVL.

V usage is TRBV6-5 and J usage is TRBJ1-5, with a weak D call TRBD1 (6 bases). Germline CDR1 is MNHEY and CDR2 is SVGAGI. Between the trimmed V and J ends, which lost 5 bases and 0 bases, there was a span of 11 bases. CDR3 length: 15 amino acids. The CDR3 reads CASSQGIYSNQPQHF. The CDR3 nucleotides read TGTGCCAGCAGTCAGGGGATCTATAGCAATCAGCCCCAGCATTTT.

The V call is TRBV5-8, the J call TRBJ1-3; D remains unclear. This CDR3 comprises 14 residues. Trimming cost V 0 bases and J 5 bases, with 9 bases left between them. Germline CDR1 and CDR2: SGHTS and YDEGEE. CDR3 in amino acids: CASSLDGGRNTIYF. CDR3 DNA: TGTGCCAGCAGCTTGGACGGAGGACGAAACACCATATATTTT.

The chain links TRBV11-2 to TRBJ2-3; possibly TRBD2 for D (5 bases). The CDR3 sequence is 14 residues long. The germline CDR1 and CDR2 sequences are SGHAT and FQNNGV. V dropped 4 bases and J dropped 5 bases, with 13 bases sitting between them. Here the CDR3 DNA reads TGTGCCAGCAGCTCCGGGCTAGCTGTAGATACGCAGTATTTT. This codes for CASSSGLAVDTQYF. Complete variable domain (other parts from reference TRBV11-2 and TRBJ2-3): EAGVAQSPRYKIIEKRQSVAFWCNPISGHATLYWYQQILGQGPKLLIQFQNNGVVDDSQLPKDRFSAERLKGVDSTLKIQPAKLEDSAVYLCASSSGLAVDTQYFGPGTRLTVL.

This sequence joins TRBV25-1 and TRBJ2-5; a possible D gene is TRBD2 (6 bases). The CDR3 extends over 16 amino acids. Germline V lookup: CDR1 MGHDK, CDR2 SYGVNS. Trimming shortened V by 5 bases and J by 5 bases, and 21 bases separated the two germline ends. CDR3 DNA sequence: TGTGCCAGCAGTTTACGGACTACCTCAGGAGGGGAGACCCAGTACTTC. The encoded protein is CASSLRTTSGGETQYF. Combining the CDR3 with reference TRBV25-1 and TRBJ2-5 gives the whole variable domain EADIYQTPRYLVIGTGKKITLECSQTMGHDKMYWYQQDPGMELHLIHYSYGVNSTEKGDLSSESTVSRIRTEHFPLTLESARPSHTSQYLCASSLRTTSGGETQYFGPGTRLLVL.

The J gene is TRBJ2-7, the V gene TRBV5-1; possible D gene TRBD1, 5 bases. This CDR3 has 13 residues. Looked up from germline, CDR1 is SGHRS and CDR2 is YFSETQ. V was trimmed by 0 bases and J by 9 bases, leaving 13 bases between them. The DNA of the CDR3 is TGCGCCAGCAGCTTGGCCTTCAACCAGGGGCAGTACTTC. It is translated as CASSLAFNQGQYF.

The gene calls are TRBV4-3 and TRBJ2-1, with D perhaps TRBD2 (5 bases). The V end was cut by 2 bases, the J end by 11 bases, with 19 bases between. The germline V gene has CDR1 LGHNA and CDR2 YSLEER. This CDR3 is 15 amino acids long. The CDR3: CASSQSPEGLVQQFF. The CDR3 DNA reads TGCGCCAGCAGCCAATCCCCAGAGGGTCTAGTCCAGCAGTTCTTC.

J is TRBJ2-3 and V is TRBV24-1; D is perhaps TRBD2 (7 bases). The CDR3 is made up of 17 amino acids. Germline V lookup: CDR1 KGHDR, CDR2 SFDVKD. The germline V and J ends were trimmed by 0 bases and 0 bases, with 12 bases remaining between them. The CDR3 sequence: CATSDLGGGPSTDTQYF. DNA of the CDR3: TGTGCCACCAGTGATTTGGGCGGGGGCCCGAGCACAGATACGCAGTATTTT.

This clone was detected once. V is TRBV10-2 and J is TRBJ1-1, with D tentatively TRBD1 (5 bases). CDR3 size: 14 residues. Trimming removed 6 bases at V and 4 bases at J, with 15 bases between. CDR1 WSHSY and CDR2 SAAADI come from the germline V gene. CDR3 region: CASSEAGIGTEAFF. The DNA of the CDR3 is TGCGCCAGCAGCGAGGCAGGGATAGGCACTGAAGCTTTCTTT.

This chain links TRBV9 with TRBJ2-3, with TRBD2 matching 7 bases. The CDR3 sequence is 16 residues long. The V segment lost 4 bases and the J segment 2 bases; nucleotides outside the gene matches: 10. The germline V gene encodes CDR1 SGDLS and CDR2 YYNGEE. This CDR3 is CASSSSTGGDTDTQYF. CDR3 DNA: TGTGCCAGCAGCTCAAGCACGGGAGGTGACACAGATACGCAGTATTTT. The whole variable domain, remainder taken from reference TRBV9 and TRBJ2-3, is DSGVTQTPKHLITATGQRVTLRCSPRSGDLSVYWYQQSLDQGLQFLIQYYNGEERAKGNILERFSAQQFPDLHSELNLSSLELGDSALYFCASSSSTGGDTDTQYFGPGTRLTVL.